This T cell receptor (beta chain) was retrieved from a study of T cells after yellow fever vaccination. As for the study in general: The fractions with low cell numbers were processed using SMART-Seq v4 Ultra Low Input.

This clonotype came up a few times. Its antigen is not known. Template switching with 5'RACE generated the TCR cDNA and added a universal primer site and UMIs. TCRdb re-called the 5' RACE reads through MiXCR, storing one row per CDR3 protein. In the table there are about 340,000 distinct CDR3 sequences, under 15% of which are singletons. Findings and limits, study-wide: Clones from primary vaccination mostly reappeared after the booster (approximately 96% CD4, approximately 86% CD8).

V lost 4 bases and J lost 5, with 14 bases in between. CDR3 length: 15 residues. In germline, CDR1 is SGHNT, CDR2 YENEEA. The chain joins TRBV11-3 to TRBJ2-2; D may be TRBD1 (5 bases). This TCR came from a man aged 18 to 29 who received the YFV17D yellow fever vaccine. The sequenced sample was CD4+ T cells sorted from PBMCs, obtained 15 days after the yellow fever booster vaccination. CDR3 protein: CASSSLGSGTGELFF. In DNA form, the CDR3 reads TGTGCCAGCAGCTCCCTCGGGTCAGGGACCGGGGAGCTGTTTTTT.